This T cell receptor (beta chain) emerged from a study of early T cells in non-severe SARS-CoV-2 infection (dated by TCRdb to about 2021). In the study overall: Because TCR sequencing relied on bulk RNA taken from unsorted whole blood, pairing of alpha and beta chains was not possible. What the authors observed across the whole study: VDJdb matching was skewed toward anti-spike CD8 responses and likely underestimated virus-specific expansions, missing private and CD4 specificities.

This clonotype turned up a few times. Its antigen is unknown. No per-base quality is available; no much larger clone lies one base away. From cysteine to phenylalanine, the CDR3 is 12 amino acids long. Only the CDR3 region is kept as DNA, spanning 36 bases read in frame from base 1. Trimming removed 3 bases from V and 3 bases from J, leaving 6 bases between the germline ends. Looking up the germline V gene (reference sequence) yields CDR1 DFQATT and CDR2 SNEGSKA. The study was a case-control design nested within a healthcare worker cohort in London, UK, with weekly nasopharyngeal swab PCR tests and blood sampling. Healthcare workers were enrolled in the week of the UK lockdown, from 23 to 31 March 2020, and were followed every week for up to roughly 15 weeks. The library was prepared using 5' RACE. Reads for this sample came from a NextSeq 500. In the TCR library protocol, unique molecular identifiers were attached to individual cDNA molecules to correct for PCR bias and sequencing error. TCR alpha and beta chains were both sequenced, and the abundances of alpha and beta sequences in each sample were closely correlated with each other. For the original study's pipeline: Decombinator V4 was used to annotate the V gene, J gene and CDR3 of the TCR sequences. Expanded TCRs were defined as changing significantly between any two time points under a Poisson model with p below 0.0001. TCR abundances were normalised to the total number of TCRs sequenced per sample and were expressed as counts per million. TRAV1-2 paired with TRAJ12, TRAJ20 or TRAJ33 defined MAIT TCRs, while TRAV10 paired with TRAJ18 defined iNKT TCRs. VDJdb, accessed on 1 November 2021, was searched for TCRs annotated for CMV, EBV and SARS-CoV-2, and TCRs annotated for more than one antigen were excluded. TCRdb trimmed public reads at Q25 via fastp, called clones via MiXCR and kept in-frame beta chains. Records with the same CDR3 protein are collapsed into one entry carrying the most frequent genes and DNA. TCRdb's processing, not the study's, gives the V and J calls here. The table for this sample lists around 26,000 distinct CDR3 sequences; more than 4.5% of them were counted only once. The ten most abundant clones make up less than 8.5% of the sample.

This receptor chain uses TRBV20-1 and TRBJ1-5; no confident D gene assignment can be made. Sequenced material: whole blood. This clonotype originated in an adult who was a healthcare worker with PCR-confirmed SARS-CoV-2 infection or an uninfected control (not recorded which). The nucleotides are TGCAGTGCTAGGTCCCCCAATCAGCCCCAGCATTTT. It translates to CSARSPNQPQHF.